One sample yielded the 25 T cell receptor beta chains listed below, sequenced in a study of a mutant IDH1 vaccine in newly diagnosed glioma. Time point: baseline, week 1 (first vaccination visit). The treatment denotes: pre-vaccination baseline after standard-of-care therapy. TCRdb's table, derived via immunoSEQ multiplex PCR, lists solely in-frame clones and lacks some. This sample has 50,000 or so clones; 75% to 90% occur once, and the top ten carry approximately 2.5%. The sequencing here drew on PBMCs, taken from a glioma patient treated with radiotherapy, temozolomide or both. The receptors derive from a man in his forties with glioma.

This clone was seen a few times. The V call is TRBV2, the J call TRBJ1-2, with D unresolved. The CDR3 is made up of 13 amino acids. Germline V gene data show CDR1 as SNHLY and CDR2 as FYNNEI. V gave up 2 bases and J gave up 2 bases, with 6 bases separating them. This chain's CDR3 is CASSEQWNYGYTF. CDR3 sequence (DNA): TGTGCCAGCAGTGAACAGTGGAACTATGGCTACACCTTC. The whole variable domain, remainder taken from reference TRBV2 and TRBJ1-2, is EPEVTQTPSHQVTQMGQEVILRCVPISNHLYFYWYRQILGQKVEFLVSFYNNEISEKSEIFDDQFSVERPDGSNFTLKIRSTKLEDSAMYFCASSEQWNYGYTFGSGTRLTVV.

The chain has TRBV10-3 and TRBJ2-3; 10 bases are shared with TRBD2. The CDR3 covers 15 residues. Trimming at V came to 4 bases and at J to 2 bases, leaving 3 bases not matched to a gene. Germline V gives CDR1 ENHRY, CDR2 SYGVKD. The CDR3 region has the DNA TGTGCCATCAGTGCGCTAGCGGGAGTCACAGATACGCAGTATTTT. Translated, it gives CAISALAGVTDTQYF.

This chain connects TRBV6-5 to TRBJ1-1, with TRBD1 as a possible D gene (5 bases). CDR3 length: 14 residues. The ends were cut back, 1 base at V and 3 bases at J, with 9 bases in the middle. CDR1 MNHEY and CDR2 SVGAGI come from the germline V gene. This chain's CDR3 is CASSYFGADTEAFF. CDR3 sequence (DNA): TGTGCCAGCAGTTACTTCGGGGCTGACACTGAAGCTTTCTTT.

The chain is built from TRBV19 and TRBJ2-1, with 7 bases lining up with TRBD1. The J segment lost 9 bases and the V segment lost 4 bases, leaving 12 bases of the junction unmatched. Germline CDR1 and CDR2: LNHDA and SQIVND (reference sequence). This CDR3 has 15 amino acids. CDR3 region: CASSTELTGSGEQFF. CDR3 nucleotides: TGTGCCAGTAGTACAGAATTGACAGGGTCCGGTGAGCAGTTCTTC. The full variable domain, with the rest looked up from reference TRBV19 and TRBJ2-1, is DGGITQSPKYLFRKEGQNVTLSCEQNLNHDAMYWYRQDPGQGLRLIYYSQIVNDFQKGDIAEGYSVSREKKESFPLTVTSAQKNPTAFYLCASSTELTGSGEQFFGPGTRLTVL.

CDR3 in DNA: TGTGCCAGCAGCCCTTGGACTAGCGGGAGTAACTACGAGCAGTACTTC. Translation gives CASSPWTSGSNYEQYF. This sequence joins TRBV11-1 and TRBJ2-7, with TRBD2 matching over 13 bases. V trimming: 5 bases; J trimming: 3 bases; junction bases outside the gene matches: 7. The CDR3 is made up of 16 amino acids. The germline CDR1 and CDR2 sequences are SGHAT and FQDESV (reference sequence).

Only one count was recorded for this clone. The chain joins TRBV5-1 to TRBJ1-4; the match to TRBD1 covers 7 bases. The CDR3 consists of 17 residues. The germline CDR1 and CDR2 sequences are SGHRS and YFSETQ. Trimming removed 4 bases from V and 4 bases from J; junction bases left unmatched: 13. CDR3 residues: CASSTGAGQSGNEKLFF. In DNA form, the CDR3 reads TGCGCCAGCAGCACCGGGGCGGGACAGTCGGGTAATGAAAAACTGTTTTTT.

The chain is built from TRBV4-2 and TRBJ2-1; unclear D gene. In germline, CDR1 is LGHNA, CDR2 YNFKEQ. V lost 1 base, J lost 4 bases, and 8 bases lay in between. This CDR3 contains 14 residues. The CDR3: CASSQVRVYNEQFF. CDR3 nucleotides: TGTGCCAGCAGCCAAGTCCGGGTTTACAATGAGCAGTTCTTC.

This chain links TRBV28 with TRBJ2-7; D unclear. V gave up 8 bases and J gave up 0 bases, with 5 bases separating them. CDR1 and CDR2 (germline): MDHEN, SYDVKM. The CDR3 is made up of 11 amino acids. The CDR3 protein is CASGVSYEQYF. The CDR3 DNA sequence: TGTGCCAGCGGCGTCTCCTACGAGCAGTACTTC.

J is TRBJ2-3 and V is TRBV19, with D uncertain. V shed 4 bases and J shed 6 bases, with 8 bases lying between them. This CDR3 spans 12 amino acids. CDR1 is LNHDA and CDR2 is SQIVND in the germline V gene (reference sequence). The CDR3 DNA reads TGTGCCAGTAGTACGAGTGTTGATACGCAGTATTTT. It translates to CASSTSVDTQYF. Drawing the rest from reference TRBV19 and TRBJ2-3, the complete variable domain is DGGITQSPKYLFRKEGQNVTLSCEQNLNHDAMYWYRQDPGQGLRLIYYSQIVNDFQKGDIAEGYSVSREKKESFPLTVTSAQKNPTAFYLCASSTSVDTQYFGPGTRLTVL.

The V and J genes are TRBV9 and TRBJ2-3, with TRBD2 identical over 8 bases. The CDR3 totals 17 residues. Germline V CDR1 and CDR2: SGDLS, YYNGEE. V shed 2 bases, J shed 5 bases, and the junction held 13 bases outside the gene matches. The CDR3 DNA is TGTGCCAGCAGCGTTGAACCCAGCGGGAGAATGCGAGATACGCAGTATTTT. It codes for CASSVEPSGRMRDTQYF.

The chain links TRBV2 to TRBJ2-7, with no clear D. Per the germline V gene, CDR1 is SNHLY and CDR2 is FYNNEI. Trimming stripped 8 bases from V and 1 base from J, with 6 bases between. The CDR3 length is 11 residues. The DNA of the CDR3 is TGTGCCAGCGGACGTTCCTACGAGCAGTACTTC. This encodes CASGRSYEQYF. Supplemented by reference TRBV2 and TRBJ2-7, the full variable domain reads EPEVTQTPSHQVTQMGQEVILRCVPISNHLYFYWYRQILGQKVEFLVSFYNNEISEKSEIFDDQFSVERPDGSNFTLKIRSTKLEDSAMYFCASGRSYEQYFGPGTRLTVT.

The chain couples TRBV15 to TRBJ2-3; 7 nucleotides line up with TRBD2. The CDR3 extends over 14 amino acids. Trimming took 8 bases from V and 7 from J; bases not matched to a gene: 12. Germline CDR1 reads LNHNV; CDR2 reads YYDKDF (reference sequence). This chain's CDR3 is CATQRGGSMYTQYF. The CDR3 DNA sequence: TGTGCCACCCAGAGAGGCGGGAGTATGTATACGCAGTATTTT.

The chain combines TRBV19 with TRBJ2-1, with 12 bases that match TRBD2. The germline V gene encodes CDR1 LNHDA and CDR2 SQIVND (reference sequence). The CDR3 runs to 15 residues. V dropped 5 bases and J dropped 8; count of bases not matched to a gene: 7. The CDR3 sequence: CASSRTSGVGYEQFF. DNA for the CDR3: TGTGCCAGTAGTCGGACTAGCGGGGTCGGGTATGAGCAGTTCTTC.

The chain recombines TRBV29-1 with TRBJ1-5, with 8 positions matching TRBD1. V shed 7 bases and J 7 bases; nucleotides not matched to a gene: 6. CDR3 length: 12 residues. From germline, CDR1 is SQVTM and CDR2 ANQGSEA. CDR3 loop: CSAGTGNQPQHF. The CDR3 DNA is TGCAGCGCTGGGACAGGTAACCAGCCCCAGCATTTT.

This clone showed up just a few times. Other DNA sequences in the same sample also yield this CDR3. The genes are TRBV7-6 and TRBJ2-1; 9 nucleotides align to TRBD2. The J segment lost 8 bases and the V segment lost 4 bases, leaving 12 bases of the junction unmatched. The CDR3 is 16 residues long. CDR1 SGHVS and CDR2 FNYEAQ come from the germline V gene. CDR3 loop: CASSSPSGIGGDEQFF. CDR3 bases: TGTGCCAGCAGCTCACCTAGCGGGATTGGGGGCGATGAGCAGTTCTTC.

The chain carries TRBV15 and TRBJ2-7; D tentatively reads TRBD1 or TRBD2 (5 bases each). The V and J ends lost 3 bases and 3 bases respectively, with 9 bases between them. Germline CDR1 and CDR2: LNHNV and YYDKDF (reference sequence). CDR3 length equals 13 residues. The CDR3 coding sequence is TGTGCCACCAGCAGCGGGACCTTCTACGAGCAGTACTTC. It encodes CATSSGTFYEQYF.

V usage is TRBV11-1 and J usage is TRBJ2-2; D is undetermined. Germline V lookup: CDR1 SGHAT, CDR2 FQDESV (reference sequence). V shed 3 bases and J shed 2 bases, with 7 bases lying between them. This CDR3 has 14 amino acids. The CDR3 DNA sequence: TGTGCCAGCAGCTTTCACGAAAACACCGGGGAGCTGTTTTTT. It codes for CASSFHENTGELFF. The complete variable domain, with remaining parts taken from reference TRBV11-1 and TRBJ2-2, reads EAEVAQSPRYKITEKSQAVAFWCDPISGHATLYWYRQILGQGPELLVQFQDESVVDDSQLPKDRFSAERLKGVDSTLKIQPAELGDSAMYLCASSFHENTGELFFGEGSRLTVL.

This rearrangement joins TRBV4-3 to TRBJ2-1; TRBD2 is a possible D gene (5 bases). The CDR3 totals 14 residues. Trimming took off 1 base at V and 13 bases at J, with 17 bases between the two ends. Germline V CDR1 and CDR2: LGHNA, YSLEER. CDR3 DNA sequence: TGCGCCAGCAGCCAAGCGAGCGTGGCGAGGGCCCAGTTCTTC. This encodes CASSQASVARAQFF.

The chain combines TRBV15 with TRBJ1-1; tentative D call: TRBD1 (6 bases). V lost 2 bases to trimming and J lost 5 bases, with 15 bases between them. Germline CDR1 reads LNHNV; CDR2 reads YYDKDF (reference sequence). The length of the CDR3 is 15 residues. The CDR3 reads CATSRNTGRKTEAFF. In DNA form, the CDR3 reads TGTGCCACCAGCAGAAATACAGGGAGAAAGACTGAAGCTTTCTTT.

The chain employs TRBV4-3 and TRBJ1-3; maybe TRBD1 (5 bases). Germline V gives CDR1 LGHNA, CDR2 YSLEER. V dropped 0 bases and J dropped 7 bases, with 7 bases sitting between them. This CDR3 has 13 residues. CDR3 amino acids: CASSQDPGNTIYF. The CDR3 nucleotides read TGCGCCAGCAGCCAAGATCCAGGGAACACCATATATTTT.

This sequence joins TRBV5-5 and TRBJ1-4, with 8 bases lining up with TRBD1. Germline CDR1 is SGHKS and CDR2 is YYEKEE (reference sequence). The CDR3 runs to 15 residues. V lost 2 bases and J lost 8; bases outside the gene matches: 8. The CDR3 loop reads CASSLSTGVEEKLFF. The CDR3 nucleotides are TGTGCCAGCAGCTTATCGACAGGGGTCGAGGAAAAACTGTTTTTT.

The chain employs TRBV14 and TRBJ2-1, with 12 bases identical to TRBD2. V shed 4 bases and J 7 bases; nucleotides not matched to a gene: 8. The CDR3 is made up of 16 amino acids. Germline CDR1 is SGHDN and CDR2 is FVKESK. The CDR3 sequence: CASSRLTSGSGNEQFF. The CDR3 DNA reads as TGTGCCAGCAGCCGCCTGACTAGCGGGAGTGGAAATGAGCAGTTCTTC.

The rearrangement links TRBV9 to TRBJ1-2, with a possible D match to TRBD1 (5 bases). With 7 bases removed from V and 2 bases from J, the gap between germline ends came to 15 bases. CDR1 SGDLS and CDR2 YYNGEE come from the germline V gene. The CDR3 covers 14 residues. The CDR3 loop is CASGQEGENYGYTF. The CDR3, as DNA: TGTGCCAGCGGTCAAGAAGGGGAAAACTATGGCTACACCTTC. Full variable domain (remainder filled in from reference TRBV9 and TRBJ1-2): DSGVTQTPKHLITATGQRVTLRCSPRSGDLSVYWYQQSLDQGLQFLIQYYNGEERAKGNILERFSAQQFPDLHSELNLSSLELGDSALYFCASGQEGENYGYTFGSGTRLTVV.

The chain recombines TRBV5-1 with TRBJ2-7; a possible D gene is TRBD1 (5 bases). CDR1 and CDR2 (germline): SGHRS, YFSETQ. V was shortened by 6 bases and J by 0 bases, with 13 bases between the two germline ends. The CDR3 has 14 amino acids. This CDR3 reads CASNQGPSSYEQYF. The CDR3 nucleotides read TGCGCCAGCAACCAGGGCCCTAGCTCCTACGAGCAGTACTTC. The full variable domain, in which reference TRBV5-1 and TRBJ2-7 provide the parts outside the CDR3, is KAGVTQTPRYLIKTRGQQVTLSCSPISGHRSVSWYQQTPGQGLQFLFEYFSETQRNKGNFPGRFSGRQFSNSRSEMNVSTLELGDSALYLCASNQGPSSYEQYFGPGTRLTVT.

The sample holds one count of this clone. The rearrangement uses TRBV19 and TRBJ2-1, with unresolved D. The germline V gene encodes CDR1 LNHDA and CDR2 SQIVND (reference sequence). The CDR3 contains 15 residues. V lost 5 bases to trimming and J lost 3 bases, with 14 bases between them. The CDR3 spells CASSHGRANYNEQFF. The CDR3 region has the DNA TGTGCCAGTAGTCATGGAAGGGCTAACTACAATGAGCAGTTCTTC.